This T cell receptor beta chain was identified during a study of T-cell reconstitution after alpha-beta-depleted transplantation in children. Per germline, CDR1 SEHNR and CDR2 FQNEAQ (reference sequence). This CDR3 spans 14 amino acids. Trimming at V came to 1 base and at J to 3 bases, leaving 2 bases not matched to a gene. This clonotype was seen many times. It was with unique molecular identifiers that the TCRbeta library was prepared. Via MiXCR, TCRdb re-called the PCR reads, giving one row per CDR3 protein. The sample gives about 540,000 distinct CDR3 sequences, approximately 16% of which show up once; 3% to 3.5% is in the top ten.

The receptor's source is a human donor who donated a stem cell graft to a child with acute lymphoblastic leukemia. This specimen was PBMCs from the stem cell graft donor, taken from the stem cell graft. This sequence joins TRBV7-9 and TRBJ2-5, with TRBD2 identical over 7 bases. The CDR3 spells CASSLGLAEETQYF. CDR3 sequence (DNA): TGTGCCAGCAGCTTAGGACTAGCCGAAGAGACCCAGTACTTC.